This is a list of T cell receptor beta chains from one sample in a study of cytomegalovirus exposure and HLA in healthy donors. Sequenced by immunoSEQ multiplex PCR; TCRdb stores in-frame clones only, minus some. The sample carries under 250,000 clones, 60% to 80% recorded once. Input material: PBMCs. These receptors were collected from a woman aged 25 to 45 in good health and CMV-seronegative. Both conserved end residues are part of each CDR3. The order of the fields is CDR3 DNA, CDR3 protein, V gene, J gene, D gene, clone size. The D gene is left open where the match is weak. Size tells how often a clone was seen (once, few, many) or the class of an expanded clone, and some rows leave it out.

cdr3_nt: TGTGCCAGCAGTTACTCGGGGGGGCCCTGTGGCTACACCTTC
cdr3_aa: CASSYSGGPCGYTF
v_call: TRBV6-6
j_call: TRBJ1-2
d_call: -
clone_size: -

cdr3_nt: TGTGCCAGCAGTTTATCTCCGGGAAGTGGGGCCAACGTCCTGACTTTC
cdr3_aa: CASSLSPGSGANVLTF
v_call: TRBV27
j_call: TRBJ2-6
d_call: -
clone_size: -

cdr3_nt: TGCGCCAGCAGGACAGGAGATATACGAACCGGGGAGCTGTTTTTT
cdr3_aa: CASRTGDIRTGELFF
v_call: TRBV5-1
j_call: TRBJ2-2
d_call: -
clone_size: -

cdr3_nt: TGTGCCAGTAGTAACCTACTTACCGGACTAGCGGTCTCAGATACGCAGTATTTT
cdr3_aa: CASSNLLTGLAVSDTQYF
v_call: TRBV19
j_call: TRBJ2-3
d_call: TRBD2
clone_size: -

cdr3_nt: TGCGCCAGCAGCTATTTTAACAGGGGACAAAACGGTGAAGCTTTCTTT
cdr3_aa: CASSYFNRGQNGEAFF
v_call: TRBV5-1
j_call: TRBJ1-1
d_call: TRBD1
clone_size: -

cdr3_nt: TGTGCCAGCAGCCGTAGGGACAGTAGAGAGACCCAGTACTTC
cdr3_aa: CASSRRDSRETQYF
v_call: TRBV27
j_call: TRBJ2-5
d_call: TRBD1
clone_size: few

cdr3_nt: TGTGCCAGCAGCTTGGCGGGACAGAGATCCACCGGGGAGCTGTTTTTT
cdr3_aa: CASSLAGQRSTGELFF
v_call: TRBV7-9
j_call: TRBJ2-2
d_call: -
clone_size: -

cdr3_nt: TGTGCCAGCAGCTTACTCGGGAACACTGAAGCTTTCTTT
cdr3_aa: CASSLLGNTEAFF
v_call: TRBV7-9
j_call: TRBJ1-1
d_call: -
clone_size: -

cdr3_nt: TGTGCCAGCAGTAGGACTGACGGGGGGGTCCGTGAGCAGTTCTTC
cdr3_aa: CASSRTDGGVREQFF
v_call: TRBV7-3
j_call: TRBJ2-1
d_call: TRBD2
clone_size: once

cdr3_nt: TGTGCCAGCAGTTTAAGGGGAGGACAGGGAGAGACCCAGTACTTC
cdr3_aa: CASSLRGGQGETQYF
v_call: TRBV28
j_call: TRBJ2-5
d_call: TRBD1
clone_size: -

cdr3_nt: TGTGCCAGCGCCGTGGCGGGGTCCCCCAATGAGCAGTTCTTC
cdr3_aa: CASAVAGSPNEQFF
v_call: TRBV7-9
j_call: TRBJ2-1
d_call: -
clone_size: -

cdr3_nt: TGTGCCAGCAGTGATGGGGAAGCGGCTGATACGCAGTATTTT
cdr3_aa: CASSDGEAADTQYF
v_call: TRBV2
j_call: TRBJ2-3
d_call: -
clone_size: -

cdr3_nt: TGTGCCAGCAGCCCTAAGGACAGTTTTGGAAATCAGCCCCAGCATTTT
cdr3_aa: CASSPKDSFGNQPQHF
v_call: TRBV7-2
j_call: TRBJ1-5
d_call: -
clone_size: -

cdr3_nt: TGTGCCAGCAGACCCGGGACAATTGAAGCTTTCTTT
cdr3_aa: CASRPGTIEAFF
v_call: TRBV6-6
j_call: TRBJ1-1
d_call: -
clone_size: -

cdr3_nt: TGCAGCGTTGCGAGGGGGCGAGGAGAAAAACTGTTTTTT
cdr3_aa: CSVARGRGEKLFF
v_call: TRBV29-1
j_call: TRBJ1-4
d_call: TRBD1
clone_size: few

cdr3_nt: TGCGCCAGCAGCTTGTCACGATTACAGGGGCCAAACACCATATATTTT
cdr3_aa: CASSLSRLQGPNTIYF
v_call: TRBV5-1
j_call: TRBJ1-3
d_call: TRBD1
clone_size: once

cdr3_nt: TGTGCCAGCAGTTACCTTGGGGACAGGGGGCAAGAGACCCAGTACTTC
cdr3_aa: CASSYLGDRGQETQYF
v_call: TRBV6-5
j_call: TRBJ2-5
d_call: TRBD1
clone_size: once

cdr3_nt: TGCGCCAGCAGCCAAGTCCTGGGAGGAGGCTACACCTTC
cdr3_aa: CASSQVLGGGYTF
v_call: TRBV4-1
j_call: TRBJ1-2
d_call: -
clone_size: once

cdr3_nt: TGTGCCAGCAGTTACACTATCGGGGAGTTGTACAATGAGCAGTTCTTC
cdr3_aa: CASSYTIGELYNEQFF
v_call: TRBV6-5
j_call: TRBJ2-1
d_call: -
clone_size: once

cdr3_nt: TGTGCCAGCAGCCCTGGACTAGCGACAGATACGCAGTATTTT
cdr3_aa: CASSPGLATDTQYF
v_call: TRBV9
j_call: TRBJ2-3
d_call: TRBD2
clone_size: few

cdr3_nt: TGTGCCAGCAGCCCGGGGCTGGACAGGTCGGCCCACGAGCAGTACTTC
cdr3_aa: CASSPGLDRSAHEQYF
v_call: TRBV5-6
j_call: TRBJ2-7
d_call: TRBD1
clone_size: -

cdr3_nt: TGCGCCAGCAGCTTGCAGGGAGGGTCCGGGGAGCTGTTTTTT
cdr3_aa: CASSLQGGSGELFF
v_call: TRBV5-1
j_call: TRBJ2-2
d_call: TRBD2
clone_size: few